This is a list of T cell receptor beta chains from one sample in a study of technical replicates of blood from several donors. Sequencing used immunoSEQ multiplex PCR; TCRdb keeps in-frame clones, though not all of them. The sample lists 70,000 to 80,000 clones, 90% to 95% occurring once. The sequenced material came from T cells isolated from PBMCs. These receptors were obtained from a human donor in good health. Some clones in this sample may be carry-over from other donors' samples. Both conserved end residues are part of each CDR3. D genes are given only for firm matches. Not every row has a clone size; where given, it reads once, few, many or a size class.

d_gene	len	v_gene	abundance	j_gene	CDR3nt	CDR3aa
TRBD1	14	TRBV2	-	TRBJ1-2	TGTGCCAGCAGCTTGGGACAGACCACCTATGGCTACACCTTC	CASSLGQTTYGYTF
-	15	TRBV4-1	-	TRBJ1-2	TGCGCCAGCAGCCAAGAGTCAACACCTAACTATGGCTACACCTTC	CASSQESTPNYGYTF
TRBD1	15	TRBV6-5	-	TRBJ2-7	TGTGCCAGCAGCCCTACCGGGACAGGGGGCGACGAGCAGTACTTC	CASSPTGTGGDEQYF
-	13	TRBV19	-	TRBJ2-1	TGTGCCAGTAGCTCGCGGGGCCGTGGGGAGCAGTTCTTC	CASSSRGRGEQFF
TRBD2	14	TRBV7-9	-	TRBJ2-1	TGTGCCAGCAGCTTATTACTAGCGGGAGGCGAGCAGTTCTTC	CASSLLLAGGEQFF
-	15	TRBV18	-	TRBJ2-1	TGTGCCAGCTCACCGAACGGGGTGAGCTACAATGAGCAGTTCTTC	CASSPNGVSYNEQFF
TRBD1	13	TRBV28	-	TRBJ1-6	TGTGCCAGCACCGGACAGGGCGGTTCACCCCTCCACTTT	CASTGQGGSPLHF
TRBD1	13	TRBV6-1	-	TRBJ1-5	TGTGCCAGCAACCGGGACAGCTATCAGCCCCAGCATTTT	CASNRDSYQPQHF
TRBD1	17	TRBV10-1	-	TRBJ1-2	TGCGCCAGCAGTGAGAGGTCGGATGCCGGGACAGGGACTGGCTACACCTTC	CASSERSDAGTGTGYTF
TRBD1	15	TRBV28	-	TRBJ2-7	TGTGCCAGCAGCACGACCGGGACAGTACCTAACGAGCAGTACTTC	CASSTTGTVPNEQYF
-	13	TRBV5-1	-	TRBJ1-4	TGCGCCAGCAGCTTGGAAACAGAAGAAAAACTGTTTTTT	CASSLETEEKLFF
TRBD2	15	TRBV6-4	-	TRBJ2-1	TGTGCCAGCAGTGACTCGAGCGGGGGGGCCAATGAGCAGTTCTTC	CASSDSSGGANEQFF
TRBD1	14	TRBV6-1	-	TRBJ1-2	TGTGCCAGCAGTGAAGGGACAGGGCCCTATGGCTACACCTTC	CASSEGTGPYGYTF
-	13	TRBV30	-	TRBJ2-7	TGTGCCTGGGACGGACAGTACTCCTACGAGCAGTACTTC	CAWDGQYSYEQYF
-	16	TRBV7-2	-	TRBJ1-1	TGTGCCAGCAGCCGGGGAACCTACGGGTCACGCCAAGAAGCTTTCTTT	CASSRGTYGSRQEAFF
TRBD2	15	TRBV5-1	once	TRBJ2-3	TGCGCCAGCAGCGCCCAGCGGGGGGGCACAGATACGCAGTATTTT	CASSAQRGGTDTQYF
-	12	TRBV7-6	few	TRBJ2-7	TGTGCCAGCAGCTTAGCGGGGCAGAAGCAGTACTTC	CASSLAGQKQYF
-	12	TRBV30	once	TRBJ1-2	TGTGCCTGGAGTACCAGTTACTATGGCTACACCTTC	CAWSTSYYGYTF
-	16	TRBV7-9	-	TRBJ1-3	TGTGCCAGCAGCCCGGACAGAATCTGGCCTGGAAACACCATATATTTT	CASSPDRIWPGNTIYF
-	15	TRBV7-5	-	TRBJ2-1	TGTGTCAGAAGCTCCGGACAGGGGGTTTACAATGAGCAGTTCTTC	CVRSSGQGVYNEQFF
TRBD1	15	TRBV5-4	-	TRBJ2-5	TGTGCCAGCAGCACATATCCGGGACAGCAAGAGACCCAGTACTTC	CASSTYPGQQETQYF
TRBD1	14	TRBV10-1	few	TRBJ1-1	TGCGCCAGCAAGGGACAGGGTCGCGACACTGAAGCTTTCTTT	CASKGQGRDTEAFF
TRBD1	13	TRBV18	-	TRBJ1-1	TGTGCCAGCTCGGGACAGGGGAACACTGAAGCTTTCTTT	CASSGQGNTEAFF
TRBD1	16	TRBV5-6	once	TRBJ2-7	TGTGCCAGCAGCTCGATGACCGGGACAGGTGAATACGAGCAGTACTTC	CASSSMTGTGEYEQYF
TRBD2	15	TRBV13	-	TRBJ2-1	TGTGCCAGCAGCCCCGGGACTAGCGGGAGGTATGGGCAGTTCTTC	CASSPGTSGRYGQFF
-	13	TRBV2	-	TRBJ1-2	TGTGCCAGCAGTCCCTGGACAGCCTATGGCTACACCTTC	CASSPWTAYGYTF
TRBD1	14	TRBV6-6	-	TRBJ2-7	TGTGCCAGCAGCCCGAGACAGGGGAGACACGAGCAGTACTTC	CASSPRQGRHEQYF
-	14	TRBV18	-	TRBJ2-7	TGTGCCAGCTCACCACTCCAACAGGGTTACGAGCAGTACTTC	CASSPLQQGYEQYF
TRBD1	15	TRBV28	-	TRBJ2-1	TGTGCCAGCAGTTTATTCGGACAGGGGTTTAATGAGCAGTTCTTC	CASSLFGQGFNEQFF
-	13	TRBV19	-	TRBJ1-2	TGTGCCAGTAGTATATGGGGAGTTGGAGGCTACACCTTC	CASSIWGVGGYTF
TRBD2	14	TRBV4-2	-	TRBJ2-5	TGTGCCAGCAGCCCCGGGGACTATCAAGAGACCCAGTACTTC	CASSPGDYQETQYF
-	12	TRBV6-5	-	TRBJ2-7	TGTGCCAGCAGTTCAACAGGGCGCGAGCAGTACTTC	CASSSTGREQYF
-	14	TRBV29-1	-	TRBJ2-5	TGCAGCGTTGGCAGTAGCTCCGCGTCTGAGACCCAGTACTTC	CSVGSSSASETQYF